Following are 21 T cell receptor beta chains from one sample sequenced in a study of T cell repertoires in cytomegalovirus infection. TCRdb reanalysed the reads using MiXCR and keeps one entry per CDR3 protein. The data show approximately 500,000 distinct CDR3 sequences, with about 11% seen just once and roughly 10% held by the top ten. The sequenced sample was PBMCs. These receptors were collected from a human donor in good health (CMV status not recorded). Some clones in this sample may be carry-over from other donors' samples.

The V call is TRBV6-5, the J call TRBJ1-2; D is undetermined. CDR3 size: 14 residues. Germline V gives CDR1 MNHEY, CDR2 SVGAGI. The ends were cut back, 4 bases at V and 4 bases at J, with 13 bases in the middle. DNA for the CDR3: TGTGCCAGCAGTTGGGCGATCGAACGCTATGGCTACACCTTC. It yields the protein CASSWAIERYGYTF.

This clonotype was detected many times. The rearrangement joins TRBV5-1 to TRBJ2-1; D not certain. The germline V gene has CDR1 SGHRS and CDR2 YFSETQ. Trimming left V 0 bases short and J 3 bases short, with 16 bases between. The CDR3 is 17 residues long. CDR3 region: CASSLDSTLFYYNEQFF. The CDR3 DNA follows: TGCGCCAGCAGCTTGGATAGCACACTCTTCTACTACAATGAGCAGTTCTTC.

This clonotype was observed a handful of times. The rearrangement joins TRBV25-1 to TRBJ2-7, with D possibly matching TRBD2 (6 bases). Germline-derived CDR1 and CDR2 are MGHDK and SYGVNS. The CDR3 runs to 15 residues. Trimming removed 2 bases at V and 5 bases at J, with 16 bases between. DNA for the CDR3: TGTGCCAGCAGTGAAGGAGGAGGGAGAGGTGACGAGCAGTACTTC. This encodes CASSEGGGRGDEQYF.

The chain carries TRBV20-1 and TRBJ1-1; D ambiguous. Trimming took off 3 bases at V and 3 bases at J, with 11 bases between the two ends. CDR3 length: 13 amino acids. The V gene's germline CDR1 is DFQATT and CDR2 SNEGSKA (reference sequence). CDR3 loop: CSASEEWDTEAFF. CDR3 bases: TGCAGTGCTAGCGAGGAGTGGGACACTGAAGCTTTCTTT.

This clonotype was found many times. V is TRBV24-1 and J is TRBJ2-1, with D unresolved. The CDR3 is 15 residues long. V lost 1 base and J 8 bases, leaving 14 bases between the germline ends. Germline CDR1 KGHDR, CDR2 SFDVKD. CDR3 DNA: TGTGCCACCAGTGATTTAAACGACCTAGAGGATGAGCAGTTCTTC. It specifies CATSDLNDLEDEQFF.

In this sample, this clonotype turned up many times. The chain combines TRBV11-2 with TRBJ1-1; D is unclear. Germline V CDR1 and CDR2: SGHAT, FQNNGV. Trimming took off 7 bases at V and 4 bases at J, with 19 bases between the two ends. The CDR3 sequence is 15 residues long. The CDR3: CASKLSRAVSTEAFF. CDR3 nucleotide sequence: TGTGCCAGCAAACTTAGTAGAGCAGTAAGCACTGAAGCTTTCTTT.

This clonotype was recorded a few times. The rearrangement uses TRBV4-1 and TRBJ1-1; 12 bases fit TRBD1. The V segment lost 0 bases and the J segment 4 bases; nucleotides outside the gene matches: 12. This CDR3 has 19 residues. The germline V gene has CDR1 MGHRA and CDR2 YSYEKL. The CDR3 nucleotides read TGCGCCAGCAGCCAAGATGAATCCGGGACAGGGGGCAGCCCCACTGAAGCTTTCTTT. This translates into CASSQDESGTGGSPTEAFF.

This clonotype was seen only a few times. The V and J genes are TRBV6-1 and TRBJ1-1, with D unresolved. The germline CDR1 and CDR2 sequences are MNHNS and SASEGT. CDR3 length: 13 residues. V lost 0 bases, J lost 4 bases, and 6 bases lay in between. The CDR3 spells CASSEAGITEAFF. Here the CDR3 DNA reads TGTGCCAGCAGTGAAGCCGGGATCACTGAAGCTTTCTTT.

In its sample, this clonotype was seen a few times. J is TRBJ2-7 and V is TRBV7-9; 10 nucleotides line up with TRBD2. V shed 4 bases and J 4 bases; nucleotides not matched to a gene: 7. This CDR3 comprises 15 residues. CDR1 is SEHNR and CDR2 is FQNEAQ in the germline V gene (reference sequence). CDR3 region: CASSSLAGDYYEQYF. The CDR3 bases are TGTGCCAGCAGCTCCCTAGCGGGAGACTATTACGAGCAGTACTTC.

The gene calls are TRBV12-3 or TRBV12-4 and TRBJ2-2, with 7 nucleotides matching TRBD1. This CDR3 has 15 amino acids. The V gene end was trimmed by 1 base and the J gene end by 5 bases; junction bases not matched to a gene: 4. The CDR3 coding sequence is TGTGCCAGCAGTTTAGTCCAGGGGGAGACCGGGGAGCTGTTTTTT. Amino acid sequence: CASSLVQGETGELFF.

The chain carries TRBV5-1 and TRBJ1-2; 7 bases align to TRBD1. CDR1 is SGHRS, CDR2 YFSETQ, per germline. The V segment lost 4 bases and the J segment 0 bases; nucleotides outside the gene matches: 15. This CDR3 has 18 residues. The CDR3 DNA sequence: TGCGCCAGCAGCGGGGCCCGCTACCCGGGACAGCCTAACTATGGCTACACCTTC. It is translated as CASSGARYPGQPNYGYTF. The full variable domain, completed using reference TRBV5-1 and TRBJ1-2, is KAGVTQTPRYLIKTRGQQVTLSCSPISGHRSVSWYQQTPGQGLQFLFEYFSETQRNKGNFPGRFSGRQFSNSRSEMNVSTLELGDSALYLCASSGARYPGQPNYGYTFGSGTRLTVV.

The chain carries TRBV20-1 and TRBJ2-1; D uncertain. Germline CDR1 DFQATT, CDR2 SNEGSKA (reference sequence). V lost 3 bases to trimming and J lost 2 bases, with 14 bases between them. This CDR3 has 15 residues. DNA of the CDR3: TGCAGTGCTAGCCGACCCCGAGGAGCCTACAATGAGCAGTTCTTC. This sequence encodes CSASRPRGAYNEQFF.

In the case of this clonotype: With a much larger clone just one base away, this may be a read error. This sequence joins TRBV6-6 and TRBJ2-5; perhaps TRBD2 as D (6 bases). Trimming cost V 6 bases and J 4 bases, with 18 bases left between them. The V gene's germline CDR1 is MNHNY and CDR2 SVGAGI (reference sequence). The CDR3 spans 15 residues. Here the CDR3 DNA reads TGTGCCAGCAGCGCCGAGGCTTCAGCGGGAGAGACCCAGTACTTC. This codes for CASSAEASAGETQYF.

This clonotype was seen at least ten times. J is TRBJ1-1 and V is TRBV19, with 9 nucleotides matching TRBD1. Per germline, CDR1 LNHDA and CDR2 SQIVND (reference sequence). The CDR3 is 15 amino acids. V lost 5 bases, J lost 5 bases, and 9 bases stayed unmatched. CDR3 residues: CASSYSGTGLTEAFF. CDR3 bases: TGTGCCAGTAGTTACTCCGGGACAGGGTTGACTGAAGCTTTCTTT.

This clonotype appeared a few times. The V gene is TRBV20-1, the J gene TRBJ2-5, with D unclear. CDR1 DFQATT and CDR2 SNEGSKA come from the germline V gene (reference sequence). V lost 7 bases, J lost 5 bases, and 11 bases lay in between. The length of the CDR3 is 11 residues. DNA for the CDR3: TGCAGTGTCATGGCCGGGGAGACCCAGTACTTC. Its protein product is CSVMAGETQYF.

This clonotype was seen only a few times. This sequence joins TRBV19 and TRBJ2-2, with 8 nucleotides matching TRBD1. Germline trimming cut 8 bases from V and 5 bases from J; bases unmatched to any gene: 13. CDR3 size: 16 residues. Germline V CDR1 and CDR2: LNHDA, SQIVND (reference sequence). CDR3 amino acids: CASSAWTGRGTGELFF. The CDR3 DNA reads as TGTGCCAGTTCCGCCTGGACAGGGCGGGGAACCGGGGAGCTGTTTTTT.

This clonotype came up many times. This sequence joins TRBV29-1 and TRBJ2-1, with D maybe TRBD2 (7 bases). Trimming removed 5 bases from V and 4 bases from J, with 15 bases in between. The V gene's germline CDR1 is SQVTM and CDR2 ANQGSEA. The CDR3 spans 14 residues. The CDR3 DNA is TGCAGCGTTCCCGCGGGGGCCGGGTACAATGAGCAGTTCTTC. As protein: CSVPAGAGYNEQFF.

This clonotype was recorded a few times. The chain uses TRBV19 and TRBJ2-1, with D maybe TRBD2 (5 bases). The CDR3 consists of 15 residues. Germline-derived CDR1 and CDR2 are LNHDA and SQIVND (reference sequence). V lost 3 bases and J 2 bases, leaving 11 bases between the germline ends. The CDR3 spells CASSIGVAAYNEQFF. CDR3 in DNA: TGTGCCAGTAGTATCGGGGTCGCAGCCTACAATGAGCAGTTCTTC.

V gene TRBV20-1 combines with J gene TRBJ2-5; TRBD2 matches at 11 bases. This CDR3 contains 14 residues. V dropped 5 bases and J dropped 4; count of bases not matched to a gene: 6. CDR1 is DFQATT and CDR2 is SNEGSKA in the germline V gene (reference sequence). CDR3 sequence: CSAVAGGLGETQYF. CDR3 bases: TGCAGTGCTGTAGCGGGGGGGCTGGGAGAGACCCAGTACTTC.

The chain combines TRBV29-1 with TRBJ2-5, with D perhaps being TRBD1 or TRBD2 (6 bases each). Trimming shortened V by 8 bases and J by 4 bases, and 17 bases separated the two germline ends. The germline V gene encodes CDR1 SQVTM and CDR2 ANQGSEA. The CDR3 extends over 13 amino acids. The CDR3 nucleotides are TGCAGCTCACAGGGAGGACAATCAGAGACCCAGTACTTC. Its protein product is CSSQGGQSETQYF.

This clonotype was seen repeatedly, ten times or more. The chain combines TRBV14 with TRBJ1-1, with 9 positions matching TRBD1. V was clipped by 4 bases and J by 6 bases; unmatched bases: 12. CDR1 and CDR2 from the germline V gene are SGHDN and FVKESK. The CDR3 spans 16 residues. CDR3 DNA: TGTGCCAGCAGCCTCGGGACAGGGACTCTCGTGGCTGAAGCTTTCTTT. Translated: CASSLGTGTLVAEAFF.